Each of the 9 T cell receptor beta chains below was sequenced from the same sample in a study of T cell repertoires in cytomegalovirus infection. From the reads, TCRdb called clonotypes with MiXCR, one entry per CDR3 protein. The sample yields under 200,000 distinct CDR3 sequences, 9.5% seen once. Sequencing input: PBMCs. Receptor source: a human donor in good health (CMV status not recorded). Some clones in this sample may be carry-over from other donors' samples.

At least ten counts were recorded for this clonotype. The chain couples TRBV7-2 to TRBJ1-5; 7 bases agree with TRBD1. This CDR3 is 16 amino acids long. With V trimmed by 5 bases and J by 7 bases, 14 bases remained unmatched. The germline gives CDR1 SGHTA, CDR2 FQGNSA. CDR3: CASSPTGDRVRQPQHF. The CDR3 coding sequence is TGTGCCAGCAGCCCGACGGGCGACAGGGTGAGGCAGCCCCAGCATTTT.

This clonotype was seen repeatedly, ten times or more. The V gene is TRBV6-5, the J gene TRBJ1-3; D gene uncertain. CDR1 and CDR2 (germline): MNHEY, SVGAGI. Trimming cost V 0 bases and J 0 bases, with 6 bases left between them. The length of the CDR3 is 15 residues. CDR3 nucleotides: TGTGCCAGCAGTTACTCCGGGAACTCTGGAAACACCATATATTTT. It specifies CASSYSGNSGNTIYF.

V is TRBV29-1 and J is TRBJ2-5; D is perhaps TRBD1 (6 bases). The ends were cut back, 3 bases at V and 5 bases at J, with 10 bases in the middle. This CDR3 has 12 residues. CDR1 SQVTM and CDR2 ANQGSEA come from the germline V gene. The CDR3 bases are TGCAGCGTTGAGCGGCAGGGGGAGACCCAGTACTTC. The encoded protein is CSVERQGETQYF.

Only a few counts were recorded for this clonotype. The V and J genes are TRBV7-9 and TRBJ1-1; 10 bases align to TRBD1. Germline V lookup: CDR1 SEHNR, CDR2 FQNEAQ (reference sequence). The CDR3 runs to 13 residues. V was pared by 10 bases and J by 3 bases, with 5 bases of the junction left unmatched. The CDR3 here is CATLTGGYTEAFF. As DNA, the CDR3 is TGTGCCACCTTGACAGGGGGCTACACTGAAGCTTTCTTT. The full variable domain, with the rest looked up from reference TRBV7-9 and TRBJ1-1, is DTGVSQNPRHKITKRGQNVTFRCDPISEHNRLYWYRQTLGQGPEFLTYFQNEAQLEKSRLLSDRFSAERPKGSFSTLEIQRTEQGDSAMYLCATLTGGYTEAFFGQGTRLTVV.

Ten or more counts support this clonotype. The chain joins TRBV28 to TRBJ2-1; 11 positions agree with TRBD2. The CDR3 runs to 15 residues. Germline CDR1 reads MDHEN; CDR2 reads SYDVKM. Losses at the gene ends were 11 bases for V and 8 bases for J; bases not matched to a gene: 14. The CDR3 here is CAGRLAGHVVDEQFF. The CDR3 bases are TGTGCCGGTCGACTAGCGGGACATGTGGTAGATGAGCAGTTCTTC.

This clonotype was observed many times. The chain employs TRBV7-2 and TRBJ2-5; 13 bases line up with TRBD2. CDR1 SGHTA and CDR2 FQGNSA come from the germline V gene. The CDR3 spans 16 residues. The ends lost 5 bases at V and 5 bases at J; junction bases unmatched: 8. CDR3 nucleotide sequence: TGTGCCAGCAGCGTCCCGGGACTAGCGGGGTCGGAGACCCAGTACTTC. Protein product: CASSVPGLAGSETQYF.

This clonotype showed up many times. The V gene is TRBV6-2 or TRBV6-3, the J gene TRBJ1-1; the match to TRBD1 covers 7 bases. V lost 5 bases, J lost 5 bases, and 14 bases stayed unmatched. The CDR3 consists of 16 residues. Germline V gives CDR1 MNHEY, CDR2 SVGEGT. CDR3 loop: CASSGDRAHRGTEAFF. The CDR3 DNA reads TGTGCCAGCAGTGGAGACAGGGCCCATAGAGGGACTGAAGCTTTCTTT.

A remark on this clonotype: A much larger clone lies one base from this, so it may be a read error. The chain couples TRBV19 to TRBJ1-6; D ambiguous. The CDR3 contains 16 residues. The germline V gene has CDR1 LNHDA and CDR2 SQIVND (reference sequence). For the CDR3, the DNA is TGTGCCAGTAGTATAAAACCAGGAAGAATTAATTCACCCCCCCACTTT. Its protein product is CASSIKPGRINSPPHF.

This clonotype was observed at least ten times. This chain links TRBV7-2 with TRBJ2-1; D might be TRBD1 (6 bases). The CDR3 extends over 15 amino acids. Trimming left V 3 bases short and J 10 bases short, with 19 bases between. Germline V gene data show CDR1 as SGHTA and CDR2 as FQGNSA. DNA of the CDR3: TGTGCCAGCAGCTTCGACAGGTTTCGATCTGGCGAGCAGTTCTTC. Translated: CASSFDRFRSGEQFF.